This T cell receptor (beta chain) was documented in a study of regulatory T cells in long-lasting Graves disease. Overall study context: In persistent Graves' disease, antithyroid drugs had been taken for over 5 years and TSH receptor antibodies stayed positive.

For this clonotype: Its antigen remains unidentified.

The time point here: persistent/refractory GD, antithyroid drugs over 5 years with positive TRAb. PBMCs provided the RNA from which the TCR library was made. Staff drew around 8.5 milliliters of peripheral blood into EDTA tubes. Investigators prepared the TCR beta libraries by applying iRepertoire HTBI primers and Arm-PCR of CDR3 regions. TCRdb called the multiplex PCR reads again in MiXCR, with one record for every CDR3 protein. The repertoire holds 300,000 to 350,000 distinct CDR3 sequences, with about 20% as singletons. General study findings and limits: Accuracy was perhaps lowered by the small sample size. Whereas about 870 public clonotypes were shared by new patients, persistent patients shared more, at around 2,700.

The receptor comes from a female donor with Graves disease. The source was peripheral blood mononuclear cells (PBMCs), collected when the disease was refractory, from a patient treated with antithyroid drugs.

CDR3 DNA: TGTGCCAGCAGGCAGCGGTTTTCTCAAGAGACCCAGTACTTC. It yields the protein CASRQRFSQETQYF. The chain couples TRBV27 to TRBJ2-5; D might be TRBD2 (5 bases). Trimming took 6 bases from V and 2 from J, leaving 13 bases between them. The CDR3 consists of 14 residues. Germline loops: CDR1 MNHEY, CDR2 SMNVEV (reference sequence).